This T cell receptor beta chain was sequenced during a study of T cells after yellow fever vaccination. Broader study findings: The presence of abundant clonotypes contaminating from the bulk population was possible in FACS-sorted repertoires. The secondary response showed a weaker magnitude and a faster peak, day 5 versus 15.

Trimming at V came to 2 bases and at J to 14 bases, leaving 13 bases not matched to a gene. CDR1 and CDR2 (germline): MDHEN, SYDVKM. The CDR3 is 16 amino acids. The table lists this clonotype with many counts. Its specificity is unknown. TCRdb called the 5' RACE reads again in MiXCR, with one record for every CDR3 protein. The sample includes roughly 79,000 distinct CDR3 sequences, roughly 7% of them seen just once. V gene TRBV28 combines with J gene TRBJ1-6; 9 bases are a match to TRBD1. The clonotype was recovered from a man aged 18 to 30 who received the YFV17D yellow fever vaccine. The specimen comprised CD8+ T cells sorted from PBMCs, sampled about 10 days after the first yellow fever vaccination. CDR3 coding DNA: TGTGCCAGCAGTTTAAAAGCCGGGACAGGGTCTCTTTCCCTCCACTTT. It specifies CASSLKAGTGSLSLHF.